In this sample, the clone carrying this T cell receptor (beta chain) turned up many times. The antigen is unknown. This sample is part of a study of T cells in Graves' hyperthyroidism and ophthalmopathy. Patients were aged 18 to 65, had disease duration under 2 months, and had newly diagnosed hyperthyroidism. Exclusion of patients followed from uncontrolled infection, other autoimmune disease, pregnancy or lactation. Researchers amplified the TCR beta CDR3 regions from RNA transcripts. TCR CDR3 underwent first-round RT-PCR with the HTBI primer set. From the multiplex PCR reads, TCRdb called clonotypes with MiXCR, one entry per CDR3 protein. The sample has about 160,000 distinct CDR3 sequences, 9.4% seen once. Between the trimmed V and J ends, which lost 3 bases and 5 bases, there was a span of 11 bases. The CDR3 contains 14 residues. Points from the study as a whole: Separating ophthalmopathy from stable hyperthyroidism was achieved by a 13 V-J model.

The clonotype comes from a woman aged 18-29 years with Graves' hyperthyroidism that later progressed to Graves' ophthalmopathy. V and J are TRBV12-3 or TRBV12-4 and TRBJ1-3; D might be TRBD1 (5 bases). Sequenced sample: blood. CDR3 DNA: TGTGCCAGCAGTTTCTGGCAGGGCCGAAACACCATATATTTT. Translation gives CASSFWQGRNTIYF.